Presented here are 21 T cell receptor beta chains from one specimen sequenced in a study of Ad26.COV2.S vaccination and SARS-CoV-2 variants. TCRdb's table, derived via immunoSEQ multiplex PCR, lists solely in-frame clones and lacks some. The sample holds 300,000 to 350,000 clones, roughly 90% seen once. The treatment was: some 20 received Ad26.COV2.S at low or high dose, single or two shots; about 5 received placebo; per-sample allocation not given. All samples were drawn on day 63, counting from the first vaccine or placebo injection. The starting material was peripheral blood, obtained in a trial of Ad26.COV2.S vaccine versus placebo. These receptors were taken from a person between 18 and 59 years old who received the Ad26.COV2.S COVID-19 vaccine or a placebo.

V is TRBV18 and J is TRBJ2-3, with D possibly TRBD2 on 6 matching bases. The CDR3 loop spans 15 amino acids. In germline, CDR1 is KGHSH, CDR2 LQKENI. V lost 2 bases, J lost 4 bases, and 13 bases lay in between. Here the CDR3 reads CASSPLPGAPDTQYF. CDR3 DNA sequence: TGTGCCAGCTCACCATTGCCGGGAGCGCCAGATACGCAGTATTTT.

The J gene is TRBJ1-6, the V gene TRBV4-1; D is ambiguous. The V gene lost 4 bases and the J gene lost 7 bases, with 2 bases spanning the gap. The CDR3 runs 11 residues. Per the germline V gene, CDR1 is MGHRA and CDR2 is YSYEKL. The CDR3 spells CASSRNSPLHF. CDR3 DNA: TGCGCCAGCAGCCGCAATTCACCCCTCCACTTT.

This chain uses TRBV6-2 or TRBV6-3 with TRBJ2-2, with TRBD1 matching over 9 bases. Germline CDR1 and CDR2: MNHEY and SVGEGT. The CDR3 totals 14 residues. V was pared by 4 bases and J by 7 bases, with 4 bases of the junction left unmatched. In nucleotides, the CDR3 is TGTGCCAGCAGTTGGACAGGGGTAGGCGGGGAGCTGTTTTTT. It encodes CASSWTGVGGELFF.

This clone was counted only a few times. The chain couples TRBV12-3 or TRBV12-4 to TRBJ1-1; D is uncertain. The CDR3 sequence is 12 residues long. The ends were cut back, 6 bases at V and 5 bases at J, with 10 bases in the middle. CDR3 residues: CASSPGPTEAFF. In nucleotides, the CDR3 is TGTGCCAGCAGCCCGGGTCCTACTGAAGCTTTCTTT.

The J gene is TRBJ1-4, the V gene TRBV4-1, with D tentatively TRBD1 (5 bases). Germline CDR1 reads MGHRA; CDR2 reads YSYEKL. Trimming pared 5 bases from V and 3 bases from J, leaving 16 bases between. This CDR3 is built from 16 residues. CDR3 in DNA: TGCGCCAGCAGCGAGAGGGGAGGGAGGGCTAATGAAAAACTGTTTTTT. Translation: CASSERGGRANEKLFF.

This CDR3 reads CASGSPALGGRTFSYEQYF. DNA of the CDR3: TGTGCTAGTGGGTCTCCGGCCCTGGGCGGGAGGACCTTCTCCTACGAGCAGTACTTC. The J gene is TRBJ2-7, the V gene TRBV12-5; 8 bases are a match to TRBD2. This CDR3 has 19 amino acids. With 6 bases clipped from V and 0 bases from J, the junction kept 19 bases outside the gene matches. Germline CDR1 reads LGHNT; CDR2 reads FRNRAP.

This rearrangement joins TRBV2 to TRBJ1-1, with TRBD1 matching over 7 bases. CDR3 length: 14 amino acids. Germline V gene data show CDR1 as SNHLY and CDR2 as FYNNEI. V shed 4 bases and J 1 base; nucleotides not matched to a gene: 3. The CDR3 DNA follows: TGTGCCAGCAGTGCCGGGACAGCGAACACTGAAGCTTTCTTT. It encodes CASSAGTANTEAFF.

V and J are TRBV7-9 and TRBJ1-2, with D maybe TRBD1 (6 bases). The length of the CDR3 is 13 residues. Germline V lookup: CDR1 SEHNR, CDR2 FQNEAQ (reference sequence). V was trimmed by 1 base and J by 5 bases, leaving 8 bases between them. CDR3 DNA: TGTGCCAGCAGCTTAGGGGGGGCGTATGGCTACACCTTC. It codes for CASSLGGAYGYTF.

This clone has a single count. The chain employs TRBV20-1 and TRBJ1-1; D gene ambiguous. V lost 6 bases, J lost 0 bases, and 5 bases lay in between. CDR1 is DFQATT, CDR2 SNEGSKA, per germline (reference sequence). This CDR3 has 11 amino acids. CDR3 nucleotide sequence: TGCAGTGCCCGTTTGAACACTGAAGCTTTCTTT. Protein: CSARLNTEAFF.

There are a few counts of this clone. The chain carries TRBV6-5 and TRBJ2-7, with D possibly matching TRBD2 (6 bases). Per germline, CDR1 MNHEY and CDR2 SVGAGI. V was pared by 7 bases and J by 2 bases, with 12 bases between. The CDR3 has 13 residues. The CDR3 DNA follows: TGTGCCAGCACAATAGCGGTTGCCTACGAGCAGTACTTC. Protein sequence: CASTIAVAYEQYF.

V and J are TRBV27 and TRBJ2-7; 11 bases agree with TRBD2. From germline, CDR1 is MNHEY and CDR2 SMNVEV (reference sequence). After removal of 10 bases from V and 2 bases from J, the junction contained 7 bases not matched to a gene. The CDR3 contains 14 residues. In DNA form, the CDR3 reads TGTGCCACTAAGACTAGCGGGGCTGCCTACGAGCAGTACTTC. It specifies CATKTSGAAYEQYF.

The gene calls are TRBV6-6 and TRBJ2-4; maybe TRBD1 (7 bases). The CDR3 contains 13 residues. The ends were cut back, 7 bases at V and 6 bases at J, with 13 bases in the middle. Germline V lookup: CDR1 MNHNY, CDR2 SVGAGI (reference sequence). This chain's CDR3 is CASTDREANIQYF. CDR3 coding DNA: TGTGCCAGCACCGACAGGGAGGCAAACATTCAGTACTTC.

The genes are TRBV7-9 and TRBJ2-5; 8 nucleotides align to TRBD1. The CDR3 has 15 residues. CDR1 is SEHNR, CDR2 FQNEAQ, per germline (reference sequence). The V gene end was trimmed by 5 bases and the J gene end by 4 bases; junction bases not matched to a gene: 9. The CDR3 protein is CASSPRQGASETQYF. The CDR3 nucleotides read TGTGCCAGCAGCCCGCGGCAGGGGGCTTCAGAGACCCAGTACTTC.

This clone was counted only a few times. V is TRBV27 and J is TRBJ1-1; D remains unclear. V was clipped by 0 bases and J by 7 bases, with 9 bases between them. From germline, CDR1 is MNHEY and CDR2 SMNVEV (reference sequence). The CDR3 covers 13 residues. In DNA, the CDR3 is TGTGCCAGCAGTTTATCGGGTATGGGTGAAGCTTTCTTT. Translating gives CASSLSGMGEAFF.

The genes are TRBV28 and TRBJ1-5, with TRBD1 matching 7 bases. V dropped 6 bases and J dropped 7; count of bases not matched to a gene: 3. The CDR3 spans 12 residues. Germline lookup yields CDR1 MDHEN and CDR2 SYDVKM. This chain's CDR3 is CASRTGRQPQHF. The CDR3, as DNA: TGTGCCAGCAGGACAGGGAGGCAGCCCCAGCATTTT. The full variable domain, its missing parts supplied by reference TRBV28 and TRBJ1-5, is DVKVTQSSRYLVKRTGEKVFLECVQDMDHENMFWYRQDPGLGLRLIYFSYDVKMKEKGDIPEGYSVSREKKERFSLILESASTNQTSMYLCASRTGRQPQHFGDGTRLSIL.

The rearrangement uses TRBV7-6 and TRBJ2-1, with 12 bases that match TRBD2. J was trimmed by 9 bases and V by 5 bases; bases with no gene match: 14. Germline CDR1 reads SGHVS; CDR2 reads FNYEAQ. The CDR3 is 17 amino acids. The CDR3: CASSPRGGLAGRSEQFF. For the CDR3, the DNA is TGTGCCAGCAGCCCCCGGGGGGGACTAGCGGGCCGTAGTGAGCAGTTCTTC.

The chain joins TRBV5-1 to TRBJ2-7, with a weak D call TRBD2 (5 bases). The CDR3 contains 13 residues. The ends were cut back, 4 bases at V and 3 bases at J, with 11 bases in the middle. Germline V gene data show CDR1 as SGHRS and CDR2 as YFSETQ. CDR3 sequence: CASSRTEDYEQYF. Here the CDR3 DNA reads TGCGCCAGCAGCAGGACGGAGGACTACGAGCAGTACTTC.

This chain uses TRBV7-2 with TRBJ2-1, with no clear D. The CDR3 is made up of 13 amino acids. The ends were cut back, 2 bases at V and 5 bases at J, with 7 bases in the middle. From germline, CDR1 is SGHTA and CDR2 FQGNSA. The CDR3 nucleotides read TGTGCCAGCAGCTTAAATCCCAACAATGAGCAGTTCTTC. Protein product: CASSLNPNNEQFF.

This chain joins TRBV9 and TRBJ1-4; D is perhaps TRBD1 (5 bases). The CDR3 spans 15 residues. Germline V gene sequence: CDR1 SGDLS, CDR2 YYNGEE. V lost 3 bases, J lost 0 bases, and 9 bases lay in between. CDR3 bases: TGTGCCAGCAGCGAGCAGGGATCAACTAATGAAAAACTGTTTTTT. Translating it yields CASSEQGSTNEKLFF.

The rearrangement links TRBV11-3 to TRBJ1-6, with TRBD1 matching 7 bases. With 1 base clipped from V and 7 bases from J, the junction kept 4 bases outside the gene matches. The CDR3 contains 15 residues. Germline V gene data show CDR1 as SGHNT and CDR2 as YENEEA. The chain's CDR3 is CASSLGGTANSPLHF. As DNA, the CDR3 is TGTGCCAGCAGCTTAGGAGGGACAGCCAATTCACCCCTCCACTTT.

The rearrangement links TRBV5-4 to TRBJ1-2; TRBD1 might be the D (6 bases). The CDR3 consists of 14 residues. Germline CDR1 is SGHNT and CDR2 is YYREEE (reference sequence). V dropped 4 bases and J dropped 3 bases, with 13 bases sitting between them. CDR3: CASSPGTGYYGYTF. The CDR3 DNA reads TGTGCCAGCAGCCCGGGCACAGGGTACTATGGCTACACCTTC.